The 29 T cell receptor beta chains in this list originate from one sample, sequenced in a study of Graves' ophthalmopathy and Graves' hyperthyroidism. Amplified TCR beta CDR3 regions were obtained using RNA transcripts as template. An opening RT-PCR round employed HTBI primers and preceded a second-round multiplex PCR. Each CDR3 protein gets one entry after TCRdb re-called the multiplex PCR reads with MiXCR. The sample holds roughly 400,000 distinct CDR3 sequences; about a sixth are singletons and the top ten take 1.6%. What was sequenced was peripheral blood. These receptors were obtained from a woman under 30 with Graves' ophthalmopathy.

This clonotype was detected many times. V usage is TRBV28 and J usage is TRBJ2-7, with 7 bases fitting TRBD1. The V and J ends lost 7 bases and 6 bases, in that order; junction bases with no gene match: 9. This CDR3 has 13 residues. CDR1 is MDHEN, CDR2 SYDVKM, per germline. The CDR3 is CASTDRVIVEQYF. CDR3 DNA: TGTGCCAGCACTGACAGGGTAATAGTCGAGCAGTACTTC.

This clonotype was picked up many times. The J gene is TRBJ2-2, the V gene TRBV12-3 or TRBV12-4, with D unresolved. CDR3 length: 10 amino acids. V gave up 6 bases and J gave up 8 bases, with 4 bases separating them. CDR3 in amino acids: CASRGGELFF. CDR3 coding DNA: TGTGCCAGCAGGGGGGGGGAGCTGTTTTTT.

This clonotype has ten or more counts. The V and J genes are TRBV7-2 and TRBJ1-3, with D hard to call. The V gene lost 3 bases and the J gene lost 3 bases, with 9 bases spanning the gap. In germline, CDR1 is SGHTA, CDR2 FQGNSA. The CDR3 is 14 amino acids. The CDR3 loop is CASSLGRFGNTIYF. CDR3 bases: TGTGCCAGCAGCTTGGGCCGCTTTGGAAACACCATATATTTT.

This clonotype was observed many times. The chain uses TRBV2 and TRBJ1-5, with 7 bases aligning to TRBD1. Germline loops: CDR1 SNHLY, CDR2 FYNNEI. Unmatched junction bases numbered 4, after V lost 6 bases and J lost 2 bases. The CDR3 length is 14 residues. DNA of the CDR3: TGTGCCAGCAGGACAGGGAGGGGCAATCAGCCCCAGCATTTT. Translating gives CASRTGRGNQPQHF.

V and J are TRBV6-1 and TRBJ2-7; 7 bases are a match to TRBD2. The CDR3 spans 15 residues. Germline CDR1 is MNHNS and CDR2 is SASEGT. V shed 6 bases and J 2 bases; nucleotides not matched to a gene: 10. The CDR3 is CASSHWLAETYEQYF. CDR3 DNA: TGTGCCAGCAGCCACTGGCTAGCGGAGACCTACGAGCAGTACTTC.

A few counts support this clonotype. The chain joins TRBV7-8 to TRBJ1-6; D possibly corresponds to TRBD1 (5 bases). The CDR3 has 17 residues. Germline V CDR1 and CDR2: SGHVS, FQNEAQ. V was trimmed by 4 bases and J by 3 bases, leaving 16 bases between them. The CDR3, as DNA: TGTGCCAGCAGCTATAGCCGGGGACTGGACTATAATTCACCCCTCCACTTT. This sequence encodes CASSYSRGLDYNSPLHF.

This clonotype was counted ten times or more. The CDR3 sequence is CASSDLGAGELFF. The DNA of the CDR3 is TGTGCCAGCAGTGACCTGGGGGCCGGGGAGCTGTTTTTT. The V gene is TRBV2, the J gene TRBJ2-2; either TRBD1 or TRBD2 may supply D (5 bases each). The CDR3 covers 13 residues. V lost 3 bases, J lost 6 bases, and 8 bases lay in between. Germline V gives CDR1 SNHLY, CDR2 FYNNEI.

This clonotype has a count of ten or more. The genes are TRBV25-1 and TRBJ1-2; perhaps TRBD1 as D (6 bases). Trimming left V 4 bases short and J 7 bases short, with 7 bases between. Germline CDR1 is MGHDK and CDR2 is SYGVNS. The CDR3 is 11 residues long. This CDR3 is CASSAGAGYTF. CDR3 in DNA: TGTGCCAGCAGTGCGGGGGCTGGCTACACCTTC.

There are many counts of this clonotype. This sequence joins TRBV29-1 and TRBJ2-2; possibly TRBD1 or TRBD2 for D (6 bases each). V was cut by 1 base and J by 4 bases, with 16 bases left in between. There are 16 residues in the CDR3. CDR1 SQVTM and CDR2 ANQGSEA come from the germline V gene. Here the CDR3 DNA reads TGCAGCGTTGAAGTATTACAGGGAGGATCCACCGGGGAGCTGTTTTTT. This gives the protein CSVEVLQGGSTGELFF.

This clonotype was observed at least ten times. The gene calls are TRBV28 and TRBJ2-7; D could derive from TRBD1 or TRBD2 (5 bases each). The CDR3 extends over 13 amino acids. The germline V gene encodes CDR1 MDHEN and CDR2 SYDVKM. V was pared by 3 bases and J by 2 bases, with 8 bases between. The CDR3 loop reads CASSLMGAYEQYF. The CDR3 nucleotides read TGTGCCAGCAGTTTGATGGGGGCCTACGAGCAGTACTTC.

This chain uses TRBV7-2 with TRBJ2-7; the D gene is possibly TRBD2 (6 bases). Germline CDR1 is SGHTA and CDR2 is FQGNSA. The CDR3 extends over 13 amino acids. V was cut by 2 bases and J by 6 bases, with 11 bases left in between. The CDR3 loop is CASSLFWGGEQYF. For the CDR3, the DNA is TGTGCCAGCAGCTTATTCTGGGGAGGCGAGCAGTACTTC.

This clonotype was observed at least ten times. The rearrangement links TRBV7-3 to TRBJ2-7, with 7 nucleotides matching TRBD2. The V gene's germline CDR1 is SGHTA and CDR2 FQGTGA. V dropped 0 bases and J dropped 3; count of bases not matched to a gene: 14. The CDR3 is 18 amino acids. The CDR3 DNA is TGTGCCAGCAGCTTAACGCGACGGGACGGGAGGATATACTACGAGCAGTACTTC. Translating gives CASSLTRRDGRIYYEQYF.

This clonotype was observed at least ten times. The genes are TRBV29-1 and TRBJ1-2; D gene uncertain. This CDR3 comprises 13 residues. The germline V and J ends were trimmed by 3 bases and 3 bases, with 11 bases remaining between them. Germline CDR1 is SQVTM and CDR2 is ANQGSEA. The CDR3 sequence is CSVDNWDHYGYTF. In DNA form, the CDR3 reads TGCAGCGTTGATAATTGGGATCACTATGGCTACACCTTC.

The V call is TRBV5-1, the J call TRBJ2-2; TRBD1 aligns across 9 bases. Losses at the gene ends were 3 bases for V and 3 bases for J; bases not matched to a gene: 3. The V gene's germline CDR1 is SGHRS and CDR2 YFSETQ. This CDR3 spans 15 amino acids. CDR3 protein: CASSWRTGDTGELFF. The CDR3 DNA is TGCGCCAGCAGCTGGAGGACAGGGGACACCGGGGAGCTGTTTTTT.

This clonotype was recorded at least ten times. V usage is TRBV7-9 and J usage is TRBJ1-2, with 7 bases identical to TRBD1. The CDR3 totals 16 residues. The germline CDR1 and CDR2 sequences are SEHNR and FQNEAQ (reference sequence). V lost 0 bases to trimming and J lost 4 bases; unmatched junction nucleotides: 8. In DNA form, the CDR3 reads TGTGCCAGCAGCTTAGCAAAGCCGACAGGGCCCTATGGCTACACCTTC. Translation gives CASSLAKPTGPYGYTF.

This clonotype was found many times. This CDR3 reads CASSEAWTGANSYEQYF. The CDR3 coding sequence is TGTGCCAGCAGTGAAGCTTGGACAGGGGCCAACTCCTACGAGCAGTACTTC. The chain is built from TRBV6-1 and TRBJ2-7, with 9 positions matching TRBD1. Trimming at V came to 0 bases and at J to 0 bases, leaving 6 bases not matched to a gene. CDR1 and CDR2 from the germline V gene are MNHNS and SASEGT. This CDR3 spans 17 amino acids.

This clonotype was counted at least ten times. The chain couples TRBV6-2 or TRBV6-3 to TRBJ2-7; weak D call: TRBD2 (5 bases). Germline V CDR1 and CDR2: MNHEY, SVGEGT. V lost 5 bases and J 7 bases, leaving 9 bases between the germline ends. CDR3 length: 11 residues. CDR3 sequence (DNA): TGTGCCAGCAGTATAGCGAGAGAGCAGTACTTC. It is translated as CASSIAREQYF.

Details on this clonotype: This may be a read error, as it is one base from a much larger clone. This chain links TRBV3-1 with TRBJ1-2; TRBD1 matches at 8 bases. The CDR3 has 14 residues. Looked up from germline, CDR1 is LGHDT and CDR2 is YNNKEL (reference sequence). The CDR3 nucleotides read TGTGCCAGCAGCCAGACTGGACAGGGCTATGGCTACGCCTTC. It translates to CASSQTGQGYGYAF.

This clonotype was seen at least ten times. This chain uses TRBV9 with TRBJ1-1; 8 bases align to TRBD1. This CDR3 comprises 15 residues. Germline loops: CDR1 SGDLS, CDR2 YYNGEE. Unmatched junction bases numbered 11, after V lost 4 bases and J lost 6 bases. In nucleotides, the CDR3 is TGTGCCAGCAGCTCGATCGGACAGGGAGCCGCTGAAGCTTTCTTT. It is translated as CASSSIGQGAAEAFF.

This clonotype was recorded many times. The CDR3 coding sequence is TGTGCCAGCAGCTTATGGGCAAGTAACATCGCGCCGGAGATGAACACTGAAGCTTTCTTT. As protein: CASSLWASNIAPEMNTEAFF. The chain uses TRBV7-2 and TRBJ1-1; D gene unclear. The germline V and J ends were trimmed by 2 bases and 0 bases, with 25 bases remaining between them. The CDR3 loop spans 20 amino acids. Germline CDR1 SGHTA, CDR2 FQGNSA.

In its sample, this clonotype was seen many times. This chain uses TRBV20-1 with TRBJ2-7, with 9 nucleotides matching TRBD1. CDR1 is DFQATT and CDR2 is SNEGSKA in the germline V gene (reference sequence). The CDR3 length is 13 residues. Trimming removed 3 bases from V and 5 bases from J; junction bases left unmatched: 5. The CDR3 DNA reads as TGCAGTGCTAGTGGACAGGGGAACCACGAGCAGTACTTC. Its translation: CSASGQGNHEQYF.

This clonotype was observed at least ten times. The J gene is TRBJ2-7, the V gene TRBV11-2; possible D gene TRBD1, 6 bases. Trimming left V 5 bases short and J 1 base short, with 18 bases between. The germline gives CDR1 SGHAT, CDR2 FQNNGV. The CDR3 has 16 residues. The CDR3, as DNA: TGTGCCAGCAGCGGCGGGCGCACAGGGTGGTCCTACGAGCAGTACTTC. This codes for CASSGGRTGWSYEQYF.

Ten or more counts support this clonotype. The V call is TRBV28, the J call TRBJ1-2, with D possibly matching TRBD1 (5 bases). This CDR3 has 14 residues. Per the germline V gene, CDR1 is MDHEN and CDR2 is SYDVKM. The V end was cut by 6 bases, the J end by 4 bases, with 15 bases between. CDR3: CASSLPGGSYGYTF. CDR3 coding DNA: TGTGCCAGCAGCTTGCCCGGGGGGAGCTATGGCTACACCTTC.

The V and J genes are TRBV6-2 or TRBV6-3 and TRBJ2-7; tentatively, D is TRBD2 (7 bases). V was shortened by 10 bases and J by 2 bases, with 27 bases between the two germline ends. CDR1 and CDR2 (germline): MNHEY, SVGEGT. The CDR3 loop spans 17 amino acids. This CDR3 is CATIRGASYSGAYEQYF. The CDR3 coding sequence is TGTGCCACCATCCGGGGGGCCTCTTACTCTGGGGCCTACGAGCAGTACTTC.

At least ten counts were recorded for this clonotype. The V gene is TRBV5-1, the J gene TRBJ1-5, with D unclear. The V end lost 0 bases, the J end lost 4 bases, and 17 bases lay between the germline ends. The CDR3 has 17 amino acids. The germline CDR1 and CDR2 sequences are SGHRS and YFSETQ. CDR3 in amino acids: CASSLGDPLRRNQPQHF. For the CDR3, the DNA is TGCGCCAGCAGCTTGGGCGACCCCCTACGGCGGAATCAGCCCCAGCATTTT.

The sample holds many counts of this clonotype. The V call is TRBV6-2 or TRBV6-3, the J call TRBJ1-1; D remains ambiguous. This CDR3 contains 14 residues. V lost 6 bases to trimming and J lost 1 base, with 12 bases between them. Germline V gives CDR1 MNHEY, CDR2 SVGEGT. The CDR3 loop reads CASSAQKWNTEAFF. In DNA form, the CDR3 reads TGTGCCAGCAGCGCACAAAAATGGAACACTGAAGCTTTCTTT.

This clonotype was counted many times. The J gene is TRBJ1-5, the V gene TRBV6-2 or TRBV6-3; D is unresolved. CDR1 and CDR2 (germline): MNHEY, SVGEGT. Trimming cost V 5 bases and J 10 bases, with 12 bases left between them. CDR3 size: 12 residues. This chain's CDR3 is CASSPGLGPQHF. In nucleotides, the CDR3 is TGTGCCAGCAGTCCAGGACTGGGACCCCAGCATTTT.

This clonotype occurred many times. V and J are TRBV5-6 and TRBJ2-5; D call uncertain. The germline V and J ends were trimmed by 0 bases and 5 bases, with 11 bases remaining between them. Germline assignment: CDR1 SGHDT and CDR2 YYEEEE. The CDR3 covers 14 residues. The CDR3 DNA follows: TGTGCCAGCAGCTTGGTGGCAGATTTGGAGACCCAGTACTTC. Translation gives CASSLVADLETQYF.

A single count supports this clonotype. The chain joins TRBV12-3 or TRBV12-4 to TRBJ2-7; D gene ambiguous. V lost 5 bases to trimming and J lost 2 bases, with 13 bases between them. The CDR3 is 14 residues long. CDR3 region: CASSRSVVPYEQYF. CDR3 DNA sequence: TGTGCCAGCAGTCGTTCAGTAGTACCCTACGAGCAGTACTTC.